This T cell receptor beta chain was sequenced during a study of blood T cells in healthy people across ages. Whole-study findings and limits: Older age went with lower TCR beta diversity per million T cells, in a roughly linear way.

Sample-barcoded 5' priming and a J-beta primer mix drove a second PCR of roughly 6 to 12 cycles. The template-switch adaptor, which had 12 random nucleotides, put a tag on each cDNA molecule. Sequencing of every sample gave 3 million or more CDR3-containing paired-end reads. In TCRdb, the 5' RACE reads were re-called with MiXCR into one record per CDR3 protein. This table holds some 550,000 distinct CDR3 sequences, 40% to 55% found once. Note on this clonotype: The antigen remains undetermined.

Isolation recovered at least 6 million PBMCs from every sample. CDR1 and CDR2 (germline): MNHNY, SVGAGI (reference sequence). This CDR3 has 12 residues. Trimming shortened V by 6 bases and J by 2 bases, and 8 bases separated the two germline ends. The sequence came from an elderly man in good health. Sequenced: blood. The rearrangement joins TRBV6-6 to TRBJ2-7; no definite D call. The CDR3 here is CASRGTTYEQYF. CDR3 DNA: TGTGCCAGCAGGGGAACCACCTACGAGCAGTACTTC.